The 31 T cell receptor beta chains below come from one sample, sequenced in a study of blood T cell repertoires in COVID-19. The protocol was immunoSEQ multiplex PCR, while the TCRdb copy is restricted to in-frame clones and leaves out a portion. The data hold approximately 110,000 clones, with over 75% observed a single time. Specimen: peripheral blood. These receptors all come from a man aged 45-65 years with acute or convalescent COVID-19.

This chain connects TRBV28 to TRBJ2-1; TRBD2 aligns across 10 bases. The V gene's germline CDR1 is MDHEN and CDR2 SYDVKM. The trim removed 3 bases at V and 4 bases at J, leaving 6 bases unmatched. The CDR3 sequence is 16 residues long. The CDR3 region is CASSFLAGDQYNEQFF. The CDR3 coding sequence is TGTGCCAGCAGTTTTCTAGCGGGAGACCAGTACAATGAGCAGTTCTTC.

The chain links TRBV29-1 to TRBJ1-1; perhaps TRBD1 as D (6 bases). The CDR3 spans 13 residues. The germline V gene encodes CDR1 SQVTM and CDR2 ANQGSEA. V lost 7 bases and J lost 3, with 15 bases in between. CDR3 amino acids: CSATQGRDTEAFF. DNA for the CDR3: TGCAGCGCGACACAGGGAAGAGACACTGAAGCTTTCTTT.

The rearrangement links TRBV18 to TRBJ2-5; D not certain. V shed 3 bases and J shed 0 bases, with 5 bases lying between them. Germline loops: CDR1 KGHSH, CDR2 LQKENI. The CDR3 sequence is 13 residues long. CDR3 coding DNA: TGTGCCAGCTCACCCCGGGACCAAGAGACCCAGTACTTC. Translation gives CASSPRDQETQYF.

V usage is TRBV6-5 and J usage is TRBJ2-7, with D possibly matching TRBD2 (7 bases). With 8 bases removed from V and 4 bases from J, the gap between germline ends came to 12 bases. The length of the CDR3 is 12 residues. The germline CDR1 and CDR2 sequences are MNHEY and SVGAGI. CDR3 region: CASGRGGYEQYF. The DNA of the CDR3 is TGTGCCAGCGGAAGGGGGGGATACGAGCAGTACTTC.

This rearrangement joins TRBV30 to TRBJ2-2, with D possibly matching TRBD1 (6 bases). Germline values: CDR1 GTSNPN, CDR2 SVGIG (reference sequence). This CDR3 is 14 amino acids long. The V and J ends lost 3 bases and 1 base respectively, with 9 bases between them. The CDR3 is CAWRKQGNTGELFF. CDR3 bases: TGTGCCTGGAGAAAACAGGGGAACACCGGGGAGCTGTTTTTT.

The CDR3 spells CASSHGTPNTEAFF. Here the CDR3 DNA reads TGTGCCAGCAGCCACGGGACACCGAACACTGAAGCTTTCTTT. The chain combines TRBV5-6 with TRBJ1-1; a possible D gene is TRBD1 (6 bases). Trimming took off 4 bases at V and 1 base at J, with 11 bases between the two ends. CDR3 size: 14 residues. Germline values: CDR1 SGHDT, CDR2 YYEEEE.

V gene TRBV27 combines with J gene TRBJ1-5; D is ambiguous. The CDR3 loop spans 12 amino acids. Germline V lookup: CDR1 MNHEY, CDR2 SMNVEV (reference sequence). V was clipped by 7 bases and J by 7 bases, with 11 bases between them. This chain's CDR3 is CASKEGNQPQHF. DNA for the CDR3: TGTGCCAGCAAAGAGGGAAACCAGCCCCAGCATTTT.

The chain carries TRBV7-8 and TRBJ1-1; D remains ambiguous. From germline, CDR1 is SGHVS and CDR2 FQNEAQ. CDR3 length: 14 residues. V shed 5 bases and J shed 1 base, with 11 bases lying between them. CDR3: CASSHATENTEAFF. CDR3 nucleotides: TGTGCCAGCAGCCATGCCACAGAGAACACTGAAGCTTTCTTT.

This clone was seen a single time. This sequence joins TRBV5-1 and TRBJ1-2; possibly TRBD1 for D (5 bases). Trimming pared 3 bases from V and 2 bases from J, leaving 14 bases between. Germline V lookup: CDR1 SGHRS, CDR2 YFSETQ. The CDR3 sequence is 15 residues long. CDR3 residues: CASSSGGTRNYGYTF. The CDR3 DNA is TGCGCCAGCAGCTCGGGAGGGACGCGGAACTATGGCTACACCTTC.

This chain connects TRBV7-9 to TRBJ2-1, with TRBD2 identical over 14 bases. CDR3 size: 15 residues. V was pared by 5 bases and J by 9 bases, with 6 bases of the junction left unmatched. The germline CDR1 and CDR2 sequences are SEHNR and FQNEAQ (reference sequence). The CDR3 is CASSETSGRGSEQFF. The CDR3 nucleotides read TGTGCCAGCAGCGAGACTAGCGGGAGGGGTAGTGAGCAGTTCTTC.

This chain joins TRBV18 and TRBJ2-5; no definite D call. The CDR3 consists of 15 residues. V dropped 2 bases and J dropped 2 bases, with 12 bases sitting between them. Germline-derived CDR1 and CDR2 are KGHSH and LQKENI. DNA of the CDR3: TGTGCCAGCTCACCATCCTGGGCAGATCAAGAGACCCAGTACTTC. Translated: CASSPSWADQETQYF.

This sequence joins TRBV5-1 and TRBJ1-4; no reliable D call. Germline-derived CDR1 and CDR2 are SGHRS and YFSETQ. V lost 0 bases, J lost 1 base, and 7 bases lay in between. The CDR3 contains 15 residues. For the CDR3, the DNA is TGCGCCAGCAGCTTGGCCGGGAGAACTAATGAAAAACTGTTTTTT. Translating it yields CASSLAGRTNEKLFF.

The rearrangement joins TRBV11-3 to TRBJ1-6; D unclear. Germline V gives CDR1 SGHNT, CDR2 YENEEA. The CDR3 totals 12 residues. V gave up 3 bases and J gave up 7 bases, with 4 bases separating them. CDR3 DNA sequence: TGTGCCAGCAGCTTCCCGAATTCACCCCTCCACTTT. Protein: CASSFPNSPLHF.

The DNA for the CDR3 is TGTGCCACCAGCAGAGGAACAGAGATGACTGAAGCTTTCTTT. It encodes CATSRGTEMTEAFF. The chain couples TRBV15 to TRBJ1-1, with no clear D. V lost 1 base, J lost 5 bases, and 11 bases lay in between. Per germline, CDR1 LNHNV and CDR2 YYDKDF (reference sequence). CDR3 length equals 14 residues.

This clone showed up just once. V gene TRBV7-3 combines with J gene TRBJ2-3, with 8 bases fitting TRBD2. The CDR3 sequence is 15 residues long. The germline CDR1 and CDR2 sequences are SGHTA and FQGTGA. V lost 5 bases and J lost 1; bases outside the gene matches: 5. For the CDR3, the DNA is TGTGCCAGCAGCCTGGGACTAGGGGGCACAGATACGCAGTATTTT. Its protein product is CASSLGLGGTDTQYF. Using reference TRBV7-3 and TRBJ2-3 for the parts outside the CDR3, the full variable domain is GAGVSQTPSNKVTEKGKYVELRCDPISGHTALYWYRQSLGQGPEFLIYFQGTGAADDSGLPNDRFFAVRPEGSVSTLKIQRTERGDSAVYLCASSLGLGGTDTQYFGPGTRLTVL.

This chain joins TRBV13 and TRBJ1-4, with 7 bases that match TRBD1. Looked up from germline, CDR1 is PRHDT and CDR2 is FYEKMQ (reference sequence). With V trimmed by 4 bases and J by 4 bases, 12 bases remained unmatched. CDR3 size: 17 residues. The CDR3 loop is CASSSKYRQGLNEKLFF. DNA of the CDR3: TGTGCCAGCAGCTCCAAATACCGACAGGGCCTTAATGAAAAACTGTTTTTT.

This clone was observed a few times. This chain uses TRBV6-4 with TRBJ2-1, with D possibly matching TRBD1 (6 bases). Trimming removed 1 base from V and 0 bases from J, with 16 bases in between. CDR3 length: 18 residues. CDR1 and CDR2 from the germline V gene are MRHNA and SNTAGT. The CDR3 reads CASSDLFLGAYSYNEQFF. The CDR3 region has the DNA TGTGCCAGCAGTGACTTGTTCCTGGGGGCCTACTCCTACAATGAGCAGTTCTTC.

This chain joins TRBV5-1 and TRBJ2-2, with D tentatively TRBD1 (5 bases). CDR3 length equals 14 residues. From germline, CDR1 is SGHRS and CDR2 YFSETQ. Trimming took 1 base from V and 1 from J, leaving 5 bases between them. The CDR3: CASSLRGNTGELFF. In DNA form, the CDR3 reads TGCGCCAGCAGCTTGAGGGGGAACACCGGGGAGCTGTTTTTT. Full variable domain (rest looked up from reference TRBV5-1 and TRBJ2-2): KAGVTQTPRYLIKTRGQQVTLSCSPISGHRSVSWYQQTPGQGLQFLFEYFSETQRNKGNFPGRFSGRQFSNSRSEMNVSTLELGDSALYLCASSLRGNTGELFFGEGSRLTVL.

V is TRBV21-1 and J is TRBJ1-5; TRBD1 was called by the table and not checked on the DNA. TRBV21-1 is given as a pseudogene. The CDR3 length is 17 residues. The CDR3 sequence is CASSNTRQVREHQPQHF. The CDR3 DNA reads TGTGCCAGCAGCAACACCCGACAGGTCAGGGAACATCAGCCCCAGCATTTT.

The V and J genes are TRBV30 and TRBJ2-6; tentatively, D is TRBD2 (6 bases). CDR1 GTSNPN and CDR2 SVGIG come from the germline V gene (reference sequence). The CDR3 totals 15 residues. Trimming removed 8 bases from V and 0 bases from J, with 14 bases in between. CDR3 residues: CARAEGSSGANVLTF. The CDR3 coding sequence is TGTGCCCGGGCGGAGGGGAGCTCTGGGGCCAACGTCCTGACTTTC.

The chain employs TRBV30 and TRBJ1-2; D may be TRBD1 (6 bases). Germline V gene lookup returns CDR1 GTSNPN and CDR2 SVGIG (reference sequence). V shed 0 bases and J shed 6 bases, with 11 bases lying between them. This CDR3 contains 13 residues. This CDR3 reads CAWSVARTDGYTF. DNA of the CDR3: TGTGCCTGGAGTGTTGCTAGGACAGATGGCTACACCTTC.

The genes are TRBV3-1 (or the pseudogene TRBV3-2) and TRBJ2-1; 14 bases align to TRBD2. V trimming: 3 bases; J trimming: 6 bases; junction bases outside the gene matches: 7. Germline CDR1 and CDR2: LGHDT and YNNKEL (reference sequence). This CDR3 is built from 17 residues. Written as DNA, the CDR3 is TGTGCCAGCAGCCATCAGACTAGCGGGAGGGCCGGCAATGAGCAGTTCTTC. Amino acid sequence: CASSHQTSGRAGNEQFF.

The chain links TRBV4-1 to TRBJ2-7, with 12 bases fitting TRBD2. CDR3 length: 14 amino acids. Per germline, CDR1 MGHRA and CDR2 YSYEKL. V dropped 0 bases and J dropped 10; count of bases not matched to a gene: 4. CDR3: CASSQDRTSGVQYF. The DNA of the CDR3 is TGCGCCAGCAGCCAAGATCGGACTAGCGGGGTTCAGTACTTC.

This chain's CDR3 is CASSSRGEWDSWQYF. The CDR3 DNA follows: TGTGCCAGCAGCTCACGCGGGGAATGGGATTCGTGGCAGTATTTT. This chain joins TRBV7-3 and TRBJ2-3; tentatively, D is TRBD2 (6 bases). The CDR3 extends over 15 amino acids. Germline loops: CDR1 SGHTA, CDR2 FQGTGA. V lost 4 bases to trimming and J lost 11 bases, with 22 bases between them.

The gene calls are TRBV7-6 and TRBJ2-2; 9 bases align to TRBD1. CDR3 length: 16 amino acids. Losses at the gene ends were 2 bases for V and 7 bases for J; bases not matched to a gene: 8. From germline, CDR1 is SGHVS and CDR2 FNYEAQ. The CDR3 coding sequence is TGTGCCAGCAGCTTAAGACAGGGGGTAACGGGCGGGGAGCTGTTTTTT. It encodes CASSLRQGVTGGELFF.

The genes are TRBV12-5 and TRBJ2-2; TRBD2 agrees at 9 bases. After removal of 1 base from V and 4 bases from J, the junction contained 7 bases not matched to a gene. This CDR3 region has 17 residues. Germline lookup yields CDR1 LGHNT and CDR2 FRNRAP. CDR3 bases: TGTGCTAGTGGTTTGGGCCGCGGGGGGGCGGGCACCGGGGAGCTGTTTTTT. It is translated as CASGLGRGGAGTGELFF. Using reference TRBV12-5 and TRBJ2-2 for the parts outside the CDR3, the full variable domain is DARVTQTPRHKVTEMGQEVTMRCQPILGHNTVFWYRQTMMQGLELLAYFRNRAPLDDSGMPKDRFSAEMPDATLATLKIQPSEPRDSAVYFCASGLGRGGAGTGELFFGEGSRLTVL.

Here the CDR3 reads CASSLASGGYYNEQFF. The CDR3, as DNA: TGTGCCAGCAGCTTAGCCAGCGGGGGCTATTACAATGAGCAGTTCTTC. This chain joins TRBV7-2 and TRBJ2-1, with 8 bases fitting TRBD2. This CDR3 region has 16 residues. Germline CDR1 and CDR2: SGHTA and FQGNSA. V trimming: 0 bases; J trimming: 4 bases; junction bases outside the gene matches: 5.

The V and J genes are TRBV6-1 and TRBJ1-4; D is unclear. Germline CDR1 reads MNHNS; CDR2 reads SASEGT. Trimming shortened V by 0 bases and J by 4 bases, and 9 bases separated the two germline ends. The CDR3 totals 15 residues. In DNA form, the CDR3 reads TGTGCCAGCAGTGAAGCGCCCACCAGTAATGAAAAACTGTTTTTT. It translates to CASSEAPTSNEKLFF.

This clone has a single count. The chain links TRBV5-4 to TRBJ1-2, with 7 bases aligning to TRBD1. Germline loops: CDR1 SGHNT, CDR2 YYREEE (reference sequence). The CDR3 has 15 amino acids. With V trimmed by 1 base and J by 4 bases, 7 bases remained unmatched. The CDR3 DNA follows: TGTGCCAGCAGCTTGAGGCAGGGGGTAGTCTATGGCTACACCTTC. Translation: CASSLRQGVVYGYTF.

This CDR3 reads CASGLVQHLTGMNTEAFF. For the CDR3, the DNA is TGTGCTAGTGGTTTGGTACAGCATTTGACAGGGATGAACACTGAAGCTTTCTTT. The chain links TRBV12-5 to TRBJ1-1, with TRBD1 identical over 7 bases. V shed 0 bases and J 0 bases; nucleotides not matched to a gene: 10. Germline-derived CDR1 and CDR2 are LGHNT and FRNRAP. CDR3 length: 18 amino acids.

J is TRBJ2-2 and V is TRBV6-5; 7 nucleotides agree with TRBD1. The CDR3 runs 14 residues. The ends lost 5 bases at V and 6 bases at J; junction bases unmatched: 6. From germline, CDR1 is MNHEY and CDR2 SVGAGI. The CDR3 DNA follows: TGTGCCAGCAGTACAGGGGTAGGGGCCGGGGAGCTGTTTTTT. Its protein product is CASSTGVGAGELFF.